These 6 T cell receptor beta chains were all obtained from the same sample, sequenced in a study of TIL therapy for anti-PD-1-resistant metastatic lung cancer. This was the immunoSEQ v3 assay. Using immunoSEQ multiplex PCR, the repertoire was profiled, and TCRdb retains in-frame clones only, with some absent. The table includes about 59,000 clones, roughly 70% detected once. The time point here: pre-treatment sample, taken before nivolumab and TIL therapy. Sequenced here: blood, sampled at baseline. These receptors were collected from a person aged 25-79 years with non-small cell lung cancer.

The chain recombines TRBV2 with TRBJ1-4, with 7 positions matching TRBD1. CDR1 and CDR2 (germline): SNHLY, FYNNEI. V lost 6 bases to trimming and J lost 4 bases; unmatched junction nucleotides: 8. The CDR3 consists of 15 residues. The CDR3 DNA is TGTGCCAGCAGCGGGAGGGGGCTTGGTAATGAAAAACTGTTTTTT. Its translation is CASSGRGLGNEKLFF.

This rearrangement joins TRBV6-1 to TRBJ1-5; D is uncertain. CDR1 is MNHNS and CDR2 is SASEGT in the germline V gene. Trimming shortened V by 1 base and J by 2 bases, and 15 bases separated the two germline ends. The CDR3 is made up of 17 amino acids. CDR3 residues: CASSEGTSTWGNQPQHF. CDR3 nucleotide sequence: TGTGCCAGCAGTGAAGGGACGAGTACTTGGGGCAATCAGCCCCAGCATTTT.

The rearrangement links TRBV7-2 to TRBJ1-3; tentative D call: TRBD1 (6 bases). Trimming removed 8 bases at V and 0 bases at J, with 14 bases between. The CDR3 covers 15 residues. CDR1 and CDR2 (germline): SGHTA, FQGNSA. The CDR3 coding sequence is TGTGCCAGCCGGCCGGACAGCCGCTCTGGAAACACCATATATTTT. Amino acid sequence: CASRPDSRSGNTIYF.

The gene calls are TRBV9 and TRBJ2-1; TRBD2 matches at 7 bases. This CDR3 comprises 14 residues. Trimming took 2 bases from V and 8 from J; bases not matched to a gene: 7. Germline CDR1 SGDLS, CDR2 YYNGEE. CDR3 bases: TGTGCCAGCAGCGTCGGCGGGAGTATCGATGAGCAGTTCTTC. Residues: CASSVGGSIDEQFF.

This clone was recorded a few times. The rearrangement links TRBV28 to TRBJ1-1, with D tentatively TRBD1 (5 bases). The V end was cut by 3 bases, the J end by 1 base, with 9 bases between. Germline CDR1 reads MDHEN; CDR2 reads SYDVKM. The CDR3 length is 14 residues. The CDR3 region is CASSFYRPNTEAFF. DNA of the CDR3: TGTGCCAGCAGTTTCTACAGGCCGAACACTGAAGCTTTCTTT.

This clone was seen only a few times. The CDR3 sequence is CASSTSGGNTIYF. The CDR3 nucleotides are TGCGCCAGCAGCACCTCAGGGGGAAACACCATATATTTT. The chain carries TRBV5-1 and TRBJ1-3; D is perhaps TRBD1 (5 bases). The CDR3 sequence is 13 residues long. The V end lost 4 bases, the J end lost 4 bases, and 9 bases lay between the germline ends. The germline V gene encodes CDR1 SGHRS and CDR2 YFSETQ.